This T cell receptor (beta chain) was profiled in a study of OX40 agonist ivuxolimab in advanced cancers. Looking at the study overall: Patients in the trial were receiving intravenous ivuxolimab every 2 weeks, at doses of 0.01 to 10 mg/kg. Regarding the study as a whole: Expanded clones were, on average, more numerous in CD8+ T cells than in CD4+.

In regard to this clone: Its antigen is not known.

CDR1 is SGHVS and CDR2 is FQNEAQ in the germline V gene. This CDR3 region has 13 residues. V was clipped by 8 bases and J by 1 base, with 11 bases between them. Clones were read by immunoSEQ multiplex PCR, and TCRdb kept only the in-frame ones, dropping some. The sample has about 64,000 clones, roughly 81% seen once. The sample here was CD4+ or CD8+ T cells sorted from blood, taken in a trial of the OX40 agonist ivuxolimab. The TCR was taken from an adult with an advanced solid tumor such as melanoma, head and neck, liver or kidney cancer. The chain is built from TRBV7-8 and TRBJ2-5; tentatively, D is TRBD1 (5 bases). CDR3 nucleotides: TGTGCCAGCCAGCAGGGAATCCAAGAGACCCAGTACTTC. Its protein product is CASQQGIQETQYF.